This TCR beta chain is drawn from a study of radiotherapy plus CTLA-4 blockade in lung cancer. In the study overall: Among patients, over 15% showed objective responses, and about 31% had disease control.

This clone was found once. TCRdb keeps only in-frame clones here, not all; method: immunoSEQ multiplex PCR. In the table there are about 120,000 clones, 70% to 90% of which are singletons. The origin of this receptor is a human donor with non-small cell lung cancer that progressed on radiotherapy plus ipilimumab. The material was peripheral blood, obtained from a patient treated with radiotherapy plus ipilimumab.

CDR3 amino acids: CASSLTGRYWNTIYF. CDR3 DNA: TGTGCCAGCAGCCTGACGGGCAGGTACTGGAACACCATATATTTT. The chain has TRBV11-2 and TRBJ1-3; D not certain. V lost 5 bases and J lost 7, with 18 bases in between. Germline values: CDR1 SGHAT, CDR2 FQNNGV. This CDR3 comprises 15 residues.